This T cell receptor (beta chain) was sequenced during a study of vaccination effects on CD4 cells after COVID-19. Overall study: The second dose preceded post-vaccine samples by a median of 72 days.

On this clone itself: No antigen is known for it.

The authors isolated CD4+ T cells after more than eight days of culture. Two doses of either BNT162b2 or mRNA-1273 were given to each participant. Each vaccine recipient was nucleocapsid antibody negative and had no prior SARS-CoV-2 infection. Fresh IL-2-containing medium replaced half the medium on days 3 and 7. The CDR3 is made up of 14 amino acids. Germline CDR1 SGHNT, CDR2 YYREEE (reference sequence). Between the trimmed V and J ends, which lost 3 bases and 0 bases, there was a span of 9 bases. The assay was immunoSEQ multiplex PCR, and TCRdb's table has in-frame clones only and misses some. The sample lists about 73,000 clones; roughly 73% were seen once.

The sequence derives from a human donor who received a COVID-19 vaccine. The chain uses TRBV5-4 and TRBJ1-1; D is undetermined. The sample was CD4+ T cells from PBMCs cultured without peptide, taken after COVID-19 vaccination. This chain's CDR3 is CASSSTAMNTEAFF. CDR3 sequence (DNA): TGTGCCAGCAGCTCAACAGCGATGAACACTGAAGCTTTCTTT.